The 19 T cell receptor beta chains below all came from one sample that was sequenced in a study of blood T cell repertoires in COVID-19. The repertoire was sequenced with immunoSEQ multiplex PCR; TCRdb's copy has only in-frame clones and lacks some. The sample contains approximately 240,000 clones, 84% of which appear only once. The material sequenced was peripheral blood. These receptors were collected from a woman aged 60-75 years who had recovered from COVID-19.

This clone was picked up a small number of times. The V and J genes are TRBV9 and TRBJ1-1; D remains ambiguous. The ends were cut back, 0 bases at V and 1 base at J, with 10 bases in the middle. The germline gives CDR1 SGDLS, CDR2 YYNGEE. The CDR3 contains 15 residues. Here the CDR3 reads CASSVEGAGNTEAFF. CDR3 DNA sequence: TGTGCCAGCAGCGTAGAGGGAGCAGGGAACACTGAAGCTTTCTTT.

The CDR3 loop is CANPRGENTEAFF. In DNA form, the CDR3 reads TGTGCCAACCCCAGGGGGGAGAACACTGAAGCTTTCTTT. The gene calls are TRBV2 and TRBJ1-1; TRBD1 aligns across 7 bases. V lost 10 bases and J lost 1; bases outside the gene matches: 6. CDR1 and CDR2 (germline): SNHLY, FYNNEI. CDR3 length: 13 amino acids.

The V and J genes are TRBV9 and TRBJ2-1; 13 positions match TRBD2. The CDR3 spans 17 residues. Germline loops: CDR1 SGDLS, CDR2 YYNGEE. V was pared by 3 bases and J by 5 bases, with 8 bases of the junction left unmatched. The CDR3 region has the DNA TGTGCCAGCAGCGCCCGACTAGCGGGGGGTGGAGACAATGAGCAGTTCTTC. It yields the protein CASSARLAGGGDNEQFF.

V is TRBV6-7 and J is TRBJ1-5, with 8 bases matching TRBD1. TRBV6-7 is noted as an ORF with a role that remains uncertain. V dropped 6 bases and J dropped 2; count of bases not matched to a gene: 15. This CDR3 has 18 residues. CDR3 sequence reads: CASSTWDSVTGGNQPQHF. As DNA, the CDR3 is TGTGCCAGCAGCACCTGGGACTCAGTGACAGGGGGCAATCAGCCCCAGCATTTT.

This chain joins TRBV5-1 and TRBJ1-3; maybe TRBD1 (6 bases). Trimming took 0 bases from V and 1 from J, leaving 11 bases between them. CDR3 length equals 16 residues. Germline CDR1 reads SGHRS; CDR2 reads YFSETQ. CDR3: CASSLGPDRSGNTIYF. CDR3 nucleotides: TGCGCCAGCAGCTTGGGCCCGGACAGATCTGGAAACACCATATATTTT.

The chain carries TRBV6-5 and TRBJ2-3; 11 nucleotides align to TRBD2. The germline gives CDR1 MNHEY, CDR2 SVGAGI. The CDR3 loop spans 15 amino acids. Losses at the gene ends were 6 bases for V and 4 bases for J; bases not matched to a gene: 6. The CDR3, as DNA: TGTGCCAGCAGGCCCGGACTAGCGGGCCCAGATACGCAGTATTTT. Translating gives CASRPGLAGPDTQYF.

The J gene is TRBJ2-7, the V gene TRBV7-6, with 11 bases aligning to TRBD1. The germline V gene has CDR1 SGHVS and CDR2 FNYEAQ. Germline trimming cut 5 bases from V and 1 base from J; bases unmatched to any gene: 4. There are 15 residues in the CDR3. This chain's CDR3 is CASSLGQGGSYEQYF. In DNA form, the CDR3 reads TGTGCCAGCAGCCTGGGACAGGGGGGGTCCTACGAGCAGTACTTC.

This chain joins TRBV11-2 and TRBJ1-2; 8 bases are a match to TRBD1. The CDR3 consists of 14 residues. CDR1 and CDR2 (germline): SGHAT, FQNNGV. V dropped 5 bases and J dropped 2; count of bases not matched to a gene: 4. CDR3 protein: CASSARGPNYGYTF. DNA of the CDR3: TGTGCCAGCAGCGCCAGGGGGCCCAACTATGGCTACACCTTC.

The chain couples TRBV6-5 to TRBJ2-2; 8 bases line up with TRBD2. The junction had 9 bases not matched to a gene; V was cut back by 7 bases and J by 5 bases. This CDR3 has 15 residues. Germline V CDR1 and CDR2: MNHEY, SVGAGI. The CDR3 DNA is TGTGCCAGCACAGTAGCGGGGCGGTATACCGGGGAGCTGTTTTTT. Translated: CASTVAGRYTGELFF.

The rearrangement links TRBV5-5 to TRBJ2-2; D gene uncertain. Germline loops: CDR1 SGHKS, CDR2 YYEKEE (reference sequence). Trimming removed 2 bases from V and 6 bases from J, with 8 bases in between. The CDR3 has 13 residues. CDR3 nucleotides: TGTGCCAGCAGCTTTACAGTATCCGGGGAGCTGTTTTTT. Its translation: CASSFTVSGELFF. The whole variable domain, filled in from reference TRBV5-5 and TRBJ2-2, reads DAGVTQSPTHLIKTRGQQVTLRCSPISGHKSVSWYQQVLGQGPQFIFQYYEKEERGRGNFPDRFSARQFPNYSSELNVNALLLGDSALYLCASSFTVSGELFFGEGSRLTVL.

This clone has more than one count but fewer than ten. The CDR3 region is CAISDRGAGNTIYF. Written as DNA, the CDR3 is TGTGCCATCAGTGACAGGGGGGCTGGAAACACCATATATTTT. This chain links TRBV10-3 with TRBJ1-3; 7 nucleotides line up with TRBD1. The germline CDR1 and CDR2 sequences are ENHRY and SYGVKD. CDR3 size: 14 residues. After removal of 3 bases from V and 2 bases from J, the junction contained 1 base not matched to a gene.

DNA for the CDR3: TGTGCCAGCAGCCCCGGACAGGGGGCCTTGTACGAGCAGTACTTC. Its protein product is CASSPGQGALYEQYF. The rearrangement uses TRBV3-1 (or the pseudogene TRBV3-2) and TRBJ2-7, with 11 bases aligning to TRBD1. This CDR3 is 15 amino acids long. The trim removed 4 bases at V and 4 bases at J, leaving 6 bases unmatched. Germline assignment: CDR1 LGHDT and CDR2 YNNKEL (reference sequence).

The chain is built from TRBV10-3 and TRBJ1-4, with D possibly matching TRBD1 (5 bases). Germline V gene lookup returns CDR1 ENHRY and CDR2 SYGVKD. The V and J ends lost 0 bases and 8 bases respectively, with 13 bases between them. The CDR3 contains 15 residues. CDR3 loop: CAISESAREGEKLFF. CDR3 DNA: TGTGCCATCAGTGAGTCAGCCAGGGAGGGGGAAAAACTGTTTTTT.

This clone is medium-sized by share. V and J are TRBV29-1 and TRBJ2-5; D is undetermined. V was cut by 5 bases and J by 2 bases, with 6 bases left in between. CDR1 SQVTM and CDR2 ANQGSEA come from the germline V gene. The CDR3 is 11 residues long. CDR3 nucleotides: TGCAGCGTTATGAGGCAAGAGACCCAGTACTTC. Amino acid sequence: CSVMRQETQYF.

A single count supports this clone. V gene TRBV3-1 (or the pseudogene TRBV3-2) combines with J gene TRBJ2-2; TRBD1 is a possible D gene (6 bases). CDR1 LGHDT and CDR2 YNNKEL come from the germline V gene (reference sequence). This CDR3 region has 13 residues. V was trimmed by 2 bases and J by 6 bases, leaving 7 bases between them. The CDR3 spells CASSQRGSGELFF. DNA of the CDR3: TGTGCCAGCAGCCAAAGGGGGTCCGGGGAGCTGTTTTTT.

This chain uses TRBV11-3 with TRBJ2-1, with a tentative D call TRBD1 (6 bases). This CDR3 is built from 16 residues. V was trimmed by 3 bases and J by 1 base, leaving 13 bases between them. The germline V gene encodes CDR1 SGHNT and CDR2 YENEEA. CDR3 coding DNA: TGTGCCAGCAGCTTTTCGAGGGGGTCATCCTACAATGAGCAGTTCTTC. As protein: CASSFSRGSSYNEQFF.

The chain couples TRBV7-9 to TRBJ2-7, with a possible D match to TRBD1 (5 bases). Germline V CDR1 and CDR2: SEHNR, FQNEAQ (reference sequence). V was pared by 6 bases and J by 0 bases, with 9 bases between. This CDR3 comprises 13 residues. CDR3 region: CASRTEFSYEQYF. CDR3 nucleotides: TGTGCCAGCAGGACAGAATTCTCCTACGAGCAGTACTTC.

The V call is TRBV5-1, the J call TRBJ1-1; maybe TRBD1 (6 bases). The CDR3 is 14 residues long. V was shortened by 5 bases and J by 4 bases, with 15 bases between the two germline ends. Germline V lookup: CDR1 SGHRS, CDR2 YFSETQ. CDR3 DNA sequence: TGCGCCAGCAGAAGAGGGGGGGCGGCCACTGAAGCTTTCTTT. It codes for CASRRGGAATEAFF.

The genes are TRBV6-5 and TRBJ1-1; TRBD1 matches 7 bases. Germline loops: CDR1 MNHEY, CDR2 SVGAGI. Trimming cost V 6 bases and J 7 bases; bases outside gene matches: 11. The CDR3 loop spans 14 amino acids. The CDR3 sequence: CASRSTGTDNEAFF. The DNA of the CDR3 is TGTGCCAGCAGATCAACCGGGACAGATAATGAAGCTTTCTTT.